The 29 T cell receptor beta chains in this list originate from one sample, sequenced in a study of OX40 agonist ivuxolimab in advanced cancers. Data came from immunoSEQ multiplex PCR; TCRdb stores just in-frame clones and leaves some out. The table includes approximately 80,000 clones, 80% to 95% detected once. Material: CD4+ or CD8+ T cells sorted from blood, obtained in a trial of the OX40 agonist ivuxolimab. These receptors originate from an adult with an advanced solid tumor such as melanoma, head and neck, liver or kidney cancer.

The count of this clone is one. The V call is TRBV2, the J call TRBJ2-3; the D is unclear. Germline V gene data show CDR1 as SNHLY and CDR2 as FYNNEI. V lost 6 bases to trimming and J lost 0 bases, with 7 bases between them. This CDR3 is 13 amino acids long. The CDR3 bases are TGTGCCAGCAGACGGATCAGCACAGATACGCAGTATTTT. As protein: CASRRISTDTQYF.

This clone was seen a handful of times. The genes are TRBV4-1 and TRBJ2-1; tentative D call: TRBD2 (5 bases). Germline V CDR1 and CDR2: MGHRA, YSYEKL. Trimming stripped 4 bases from V and 8 bases from J, with 27 bases between. This CDR3 has 18 residues. The CDR3 DNA sequence: TGCGCCAGCAGCCGAACGTACGAAACTAGTAGCATGATCGATGAGCAGTTCTTC. Its protein product is CASSRTYETSSMIDEQFF.

This sequence joins TRBV6-9 and TRBJ1-2; the D gene is possibly TRBD1 (6 bases). CDR1 is MNHGY and CDR2 is SVAAGI in the germline V gene. V lost 2 bases to trimming and J lost 5 bases, with 18 bases between them. CDR3 size: 16 residues. CDR3 coding DNA: TGTGCCAGCAGTTATCTATTCCCAGGGGCTCAATATGGCTACACCTTC. Encoded protein: CASSYLFPGAQYGYTF.

The chain couples TRBV5-1 to TRBJ2-7; D may match TRBD1 or TRBD2 (5 bases each). Germline assignment: CDR1 SGHRS and CDR2 YFSETQ. This CDR3 has 15 residues. Trimming cost V 0 bases and J 1 base, with 11 bases left between them. The CDR3, as DNA: TGCGCCAGCAGCTTGGAAGGGACCGCATCCTACGAGCAGTACTTC. It codes for CASSLEGTASYEQYF. The full variable domain, completed using reference TRBV5-1 and TRBJ2-7, is KAGVTQTPRYLIKTRGQQVTLSCSPISGHRSVSWYQQTPGQGLQFLFEYFSETQRNKGNFPGRFSGRQFSNSRSEMNVSTLELGDSALYLCASSLEGTASYEQYFGPGTRLTVT.

The chain employs TRBV2 and TRBJ2-7, with D unclear. Germline CDR1 reads SNHLY; CDR2 reads FYNNEI. The length of the CDR3 is 11 residues. The V end was cut by 5 bases, the J end by 3 bases, with 5 bases between. The CDR3 bases are TGTGCCAGCAGTTCAGTCTACGAGCAGTACTTC. Protein sequence: CASSSVYEQYF.

The V call is TRBV19, the J call TRBJ2-3; 10 nucleotides agree with TRBD2. The ends lost 2 bases at V and 3 bases at J; junction bases unmatched: 5. Germline lookup yields CDR1 LNHDA and CDR2 SQIVND (reference sequence). This CDR3 is built from 16 residues. CDR3 amino acids: CASSISRLAGTDTQYF. For the CDR3, the DNA is TGTGCCAGTAGTATATCCCGACTAGCGGGTACAGATACGCAGTATTTT. The full variable domain, completed using reference TRBV19 and TRBJ2-3, is DGGITQSPKYLFRKEGQNVTLSCEQNLNHDAMYWYRQDPGQGLRLIYYSQIVNDFQKGDIAEGYSVSREKKESFPLTVTSAQKNPTAFYLCASSISRLAGTDTQYFGPGTRLTVL.

The chain couples TRBV19 to TRBJ1-6, with TRBD1 matching over 7 bases. Per the germline V gene, CDR1 is LNHDA and CDR2 is SQIVND (reference sequence). Germline trimming cut 7 bases from V and 3 bases from J; bases unmatched to any gene: 6. The CDR3 loop spans 15 amino acids. The CDR3 nucleotides read TGTGCCAGTACCGGGACAGCGCGCTATAATTCACCCCTCCACTTT. Its translation: CASTGTARYNSPLHF.

J is TRBJ2-7 and V is TRBV28, with a tentative D call TRBD1 (6 bases). The germline CDR1 and CDR2 sequences are MDHEN and SYDVKM. This CDR3 comprises 15 residues. The V end lost 2 bases, the J end lost 1 base, and 12 bases lay between the germline ends. The CDR3, as DNA: TGTGCCAGCAGTTTAGCAGGGGATGGGTCCTACGAGCAGTACTTC. The encoded protein is CASSLAGDGSYEQYF.

The CDR3 here is CASSASLGPRGEQYF. CDR3 coding DNA: TGTGCCAGCAGCGCAAGTCTGGGGCCCCGGGGTGAGCAGTACTTC. The chain joins TRBV9 to TRBJ2-7; either TRBD1 or TRBD2 may supply D (5 bases each). Germline-derived CDR1 and CDR2 are SGDLS and YYNGEE. Trimming pared 3 bases from V and 7 bases from J, leaving 20 bases between. The CDR3 totals 15 residues. The full variable domain, in which reference TRBV9 and TRBJ2-7 provide the parts outside the CDR3, is DSGVTQTPKHLITATGQRVTLRCSPRSGDLSVYWYQQSLDQGLQFLIQYYNGEERAKGNILERFSAQQFPDLHSELNLSSLELGDSALYFCASSASLGPRGEQYFGPGTRLTVT.

The rearrangement links TRBV11-3 to TRBJ2-3, with 11 bases matching TRBD2. Germline CDR1 and CDR2: SGHNT and YENEEA. The CDR3 sequence is 16 residues long. With 1 base clipped from V and 4 bases from J, the junction kept 4 bases outside the gene matches. CDR3 coding DNA: TGTGCCAGCAGCTTAGCGGGGACTAGCGGCGCAGATACGCAGTATTTT. Translated: CASSLAGTSGADTQYF.

The rearrangement links TRBV6-1 to TRBJ2-1, with TRBD2 identical over 8 bases. The CDR3 length is 15 residues. Germline V lookup: CDR1 MNHNS, CDR2 SASEGT. After removal of 2 bases from V and 3 bases from J, the junction contained 3 bases not matched to a gene. In DNA form, the CDR3 reads TGTGCCAGCAGTGAAATGAGCGGGGGCTACAATGAGCAGTTCTTC. It yields the protein CASSEMSGGYNEQFF.

The chain employs TRBV5-1 and TRBJ1-2; tentatively, D is TRBD1 (5 bases). V was clipped by 3 bases and J by 4 bases, with 10 bases between them. The V gene's germline CDR1 is SGHRS and CDR2 YFSETQ. This CDR3 is built from 13 residues. CDR3 loop: CASSYQGSYGYTF. CDR3 bases: TGCGCCAGCAGCTATCAGGGATCCTATGGCTACACCTTC.

This chain joins TRBV6-5 and TRBJ2-1; the D gene is possibly TRBD2 (6 bases). Germline lookup yields CDR1 MNHEY and CDR2 SVGAGI. Trimming removed 6 bases from V and 10 bases from J, with 16 bases in between. This CDR3 has 13 amino acids. The CDR3: CASSPRYLAEQFF. CDR3 sequence (DNA): TGTGCCAGCAGCCCCCGGTATCTAGCGGAGCAGTTCTTC.

The CDR3 spells CAISGLAGGPGELFF. The DNA of the CDR3 is TGTGCCATCAGTGGACTAGCGGGGGGGCCGGGGGAGCTGTTTTTT. This sequence joins TRBV10-3 and TRBJ2-2; the match to TRBD2 covers 14 bases. The CDR3 length is 15 residues. The V gene's germline CDR1 is ENHRY and CDR2 SYGVKD. V lost 4 bases to trimming and J lost 8 bases; unmatched junction nucleotides: 3.

The chain carries TRBV18 and TRBJ2-5; D not certain. Trimming took off 3 bases at V and 1 base at J, with 6 bases between the two ends. Looked up from germline, CDR1 is KGHSH and CDR2 is LQKENI. CDR3 length: 13 residues. CDR3 in DNA: TGTGCCAGCTCACCCGCGTCCCAAGAGACCCAGTACTTC. This gives the protein CASSPASQETQYF.

The chain uses TRBV5-1 and TRBJ1-5; D is undetermined. V was cut by 2 bases and J by 3 bases, with 12 bases left in between. The CDR3 is 15 amino acids. Per the germline V gene, CDR1 is SGHRS and CDR2 is YFSETQ. CDR3 in DNA: TGCGCCAGCAGCTTTAAGGGTCCTACCAATCAGCCCCAGCATTTT. It specifies CASSFKGPTNQPQHF. Full variable domain (missing parts from reference TRBV5-1 and TRBJ1-5): KAGVTQTPRYLIKTRGQQVTLSCSPISGHRSVSWYQQTPGQGLQFLFEYFSETQRNKGNFPGRFSGRQFSNSRSEMNVSTLELGDSALYLCASSFKGPTNQPQHFGDGTRLSIL.

This chain links TRBV6-5 with TRBJ2-7; D uncertain. Germline CDR1 MNHEY, CDR2 SVGAGI. V gave up 2 bases and J gave up 3 bases, with 17 bases separating them. This CDR3 has 16 amino acids. CDR3 loop: CASSYATMGIGYEQYF. The DNA of the CDR3 is TGTGCCAGCAGTTACGCTACCATGGGTATTGGCTACGAGCAGTACTTC.

The chain joins TRBV5-1 to TRBJ1-1, with D uncertain. This CDR3 is built from 15 residues. Germline V CDR1 and CDR2: SGHRS, YFSETQ. Deletions cut 5 bases from V and 4 bases from J, with 18 bases between. Here the CDR3 reads CASRRSGLGSTEAFF. CDR3 coding DNA: TGCGCCAGCAGACGTTCGGGATTGGGGAGCACTGAAGCTTTCTTT. Together with reference TRBV5-1 and TRBJ1-1, the CDR3 gives the full variable domain: KAGVTQTPRYLIKTRGQQVTLSCSPISGHRSVSWYQQTPGQGLQFLFEYFSETQRNKGNFPGRFSGRQFSNSRSEMNVSTLELGDSALYLCASRRSGLGSTEAFFGQGTRLTVV.

The chain joins TRBV18 to TRBJ1-1, with TRBD1 identical over 7 bases. Per the germline V gene, CDR1 is KGHSH and CDR2 is LQKENI. This CDR3 spans 14 amino acids. V was clipped by 1 base and J by 3 bases; unmatched bases: 2. CDR3 region: CASSPQGAYTEAFF. In DNA form, the CDR3 reads TGTGCCAGCTCACCACAGGGGGCGTACACTGAAGCTTTCTTT.

J is TRBJ2-6 and V is TRBV28; the D gene is possibly TRBD1 (6 bases). There are 15 residues in the CDR3. Trimming left V 7 bases short and J 2 bases short, with 12 bases between. In germline, CDR1 is MDHEN, CDR2 SYDVKM. CDR3 sequence (DNA): TGTGCCAGCACCCTAGGGGGTGCTGGGGCCAACGTCCTGACTTTC. It codes for CASTLGGAGANVLTF.

The chain couples TRBV19 to TRBJ1-3; 7 bases line up with TRBD1. The CDR3 is 15 amino acids. V shed 7 bases and J 0 bases; nucleotides not matched to a gene: 6. Germline values: CDR1 LNHDA, CDR2 SQIVND (reference sequence). This CDR3 is CASTFDRDSGNTIYF. The CDR3 nucleotides are TGTGCCAGTACCTTTGACAGGGACTCTGGAAACACCATATATTTT.

The chain employs TRBV23-1 and TRBJ1-2; D possibly corresponds to TRBD1 (6 bases). TRBV23-1 is reported as an ORF; its role is uncertain. The CDR3 has 14 residues. The germline V and J ends were trimmed by 0 bases and 2 bases, with 7 bases remaining between them. The CDR3 protein is CASSQSTGNYGYTF. CDR3 nucleotide sequence: TGCGCCAGCAGTCAATCCACAGGGAACTATGGCTACACCTTC.

This clone was detected once. The V gene is TRBV28, the J gene TRBJ1-3; D gene unclear. The V gene lost 3 bases and the J gene lost 8 bases, with 14 bases spanning the gap. Germline CDR1 and CDR2: MDHEN and SYDVKM. This CDR3 spans 14 amino acids. CDR3 in amino acids: CASSLVGREDTIYF. CDR3 DNA sequence: TGTGCCAGCAGTTTGGTAGGGCGAGAGGACACCATATATTTT.

This clone was found a few times. V and J are TRBV5-4 and TRBJ2-7, with D possibly being TRBD2 (5 bases). V was pared by 3 bases and J by 4 bases, with 11 bases between. In germline, CDR1 is SGHNT, CDR2 YYREEE (reference sequence). The CDR3 is 13 residues long. The CDR3 nucleotides are TGTGCCAGCAGCTCTAGCCGCTTGTACGAGCAGTACTTC. It specifies CASSSSRLYEQYF.

This sequence joins TRBV28 and TRBJ2-2; TRBD2 might be the D (6 bases). The CDR3 is 16 residues long. Germline loops: CDR1 MDHEN, CDR2 SYDVKM. Trimming shortened V by 5 bases and J by 0 bases, and 13 bases separated the two germline ends. For the CDR3, the DNA is TGTGCCAGCAGTCCGCCGGGACTCACGAACACCGGGGAGCTGTTTTTT. Protein product: CASSPPGLTNTGELFF. Based on the CDR3 plus reference TRBV28 and TRBJ2-2, the full variable domain is DVKVTQSSRYLVKRTGEKVFLECVQDMDHENMFWYRQDPGLGLRLIYFSYDVKMKEKGDIPEGYSVSREKKERFSLILESASTNQTSMYLCASSPPGLTNTGELFFGEGSRLTVL.

V gene TRBV18 combines with J gene TRBJ2-1; D uncertain. This CDR3 has 13 amino acids. From germline, CDR1 is KGHSH and CDR2 LQKENI. Trimming took 0 bases from V and 5 from J, leaving 5 bases between them. In DNA form, the CDR3 reads TGTGCCAGCTCACCACCGTCCGACAATGAGCAGTTCTTC. Amino acid sequence: CASSPPSDNEQFF. The full variable domain, its missing parts supplied by reference TRBV18 and TRBJ2-1, is NAGVMQNPRHLVRRRGQEARLRCSPMKGHSHVYWYRQLPEEGLKFMVYLQKENIIDESGMPKERFSAEFPKEGPSILRIQQVVRGDSAAYFCASSPPSDNEQFFGPGTRLTVL.

The DNA of the CDR3 is TGTGCCAGCAGCTCCTCCGGACGAACCTATAATGGCTACACCTTC. This encodes CASSSSGRTYNGYTF. V gene TRBV7-9 combines with J gene TRBJ1-2; no clear D gene. Germline assignment: CDR1 SEHNR and CDR2 FQNEAQ (reference sequence). The CDR3 loop spans 15 amino acids. Trimming left V 4 bases short and J 6 bases short, with 18 bases between. Filled out from reference TRBV7-9 and TRBJ1-2, the complete variable domain reads DTGVSQNPRHKITKRGQNVTFRCDPISEHNRLYWYRQTLGQGPEFLTYFQNEAQLEKSRLLSDRFSAERPKGSFSTLEIQRTEQGDSAMYLCASSSSGRTYNGYTFGSGTRLTVV.

The V gene is TRBV6-5, the J gene TRBJ2-7; TRBD2 agrees at 8 bases. CDR3 length: 15 amino acids. The junction had 13 bases not matched to a gene; V was cut back by 10 bases and J by 2 bases. Per the germline V gene, CDR1 is MNHEY and CDR2 is SVGAGI. The CDR3: CATSQSSGSPYEQYF. For the CDR3, the DNA is TGTGCCACCTCACAATCTAGCGGGTCGCCCTACGAGCAGTACTTC.

This clone was detected a few times. The rearrangement uses TRBV6-5 and TRBJ1-2; 8 bases line up with TRBD1. This CDR3 spans 15 amino acids. Germline-derived CDR1 and CDR2 are MNHEY and SVGAGI. The trim removed 5 bases at V and 2 bases at J, leaving 7 bases unmatched. The CDR3 loop is CASSPRRTGNYGYTF. The CDR3 nucleotides read TGTGCCAGCAGTCCCCGCCGGACAGGGAACTATGGCTACACCTTC.